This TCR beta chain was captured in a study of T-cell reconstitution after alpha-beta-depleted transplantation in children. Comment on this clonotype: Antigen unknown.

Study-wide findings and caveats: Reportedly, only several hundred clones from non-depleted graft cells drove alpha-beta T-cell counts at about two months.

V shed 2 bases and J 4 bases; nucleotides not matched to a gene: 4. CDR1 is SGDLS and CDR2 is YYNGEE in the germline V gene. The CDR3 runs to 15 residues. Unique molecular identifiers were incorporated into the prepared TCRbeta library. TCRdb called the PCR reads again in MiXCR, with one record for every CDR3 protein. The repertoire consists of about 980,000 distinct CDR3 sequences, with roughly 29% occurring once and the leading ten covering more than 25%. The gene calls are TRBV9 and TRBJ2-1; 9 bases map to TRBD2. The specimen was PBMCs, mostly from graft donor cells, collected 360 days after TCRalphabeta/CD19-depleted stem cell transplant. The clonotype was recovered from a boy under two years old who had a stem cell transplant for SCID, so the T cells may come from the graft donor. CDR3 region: CASSVSGGTYNEQFF. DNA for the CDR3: TGTGCCAGCAGCGTCAGCGGGGGGACATACAATGAGCAGTTCTTC.